One sample yielded the 4 T cell receptor beta chains listed below, sequenced in a study of blood T cell repertoires in COVID-19. Using immunoSEQ multiplex PCR, the repertoire was profiled, and TCRdb retains in-frame clones only, with some absent. The table has under 300,000 clones, roughly 88% seen once. Sequenced: PBMCs or T cells enriched from blood (not recorded which). The source is a woman in her twenties or thirties who had recovered from COVID-19.

The J gene is TRBJ2-7, the V gene TRBV6-6; 10 positions match TRBD2. V shed 5 bases and J 2 bases; nucleotides not matched to a gene: 6. The CDR3 is 15 residues long. CDR1 and CDR2 (germline): MNHNY, SVGAGI (reference sequence). DNA for the CDR3: TGTGCCAGCAGTGCAATAGCGGGGGGACCCTACGAGCAGTACTTC. Its translation: CASSAIAGGPYEQYF.

V usage is TRBV7-3 and J usage is TRBJ2-1; 8 bases are shared with TRBD2. CDR1 is SGHTA, CDR2 FQGTGA, per germline. V shed 4 bases and J 4 bases; nucleotides not matched to a gene: 12. The CDR3 sequence is 17 residues long. For the CDR3, the DNA is TGTGCCAGCAGCTCTAAGGTCGGAACTAGCGGTTACAATGAGCAGTTCTTC. Protein product: CASSSKVGTSGYNEQFF. Together with reference TRBV7-3 and TRBJ2-1, the CDR3 gives the full variable domain: GAGVSQTPSNKVTEKGKYVELRCDPISGHTALYWYRQSLGQGPEFLIYFQGTGAADDSGLPNDRFFAVRPEGSVSTLKIQRTERGDSAVYLCASSSKVGTSGYNEQFFGPGTRLTVL.

The chain couples TRBV7-3 to TRBJ2-4; 7 bases are shared with TRBD1. V lost 5 bases, J lost 8 bases, and 6 bases stayed unmatched. The CDR3 covers 13 residues. CDR1 is SGHTA, CDR2 FQGTGA, per germline. The CDR3, as DNA: TGTGCCAGCAGCGCCCGACAGGGACACATTCAGTACTTC. Protein product: CASSARQGHIQYF.

The chain's CDR3 is CASSSPGGGNEKLFF. CDR3 bases: TGTGCCAGCAGTTCCCCCGGCGGGGGTAATGAAAAACTGTTTTTT. The chain combines TRBV28 with TRBJ1-4, with a weak D call TRBD1 (5 bases). Looked up from germline, CDR1 is MDHEN and CDR2 is SYDVKM. The CDR3 consists of 15 residues. V shed 4 bases and J shed 4 bases, with 13 bases lying between them. Full variable domain (missing parts from reference TRBV28 and TRBJ1-4): DVKVTQSSRYLVKRTGEKVFLECVQDMDHENMFWYRQDPGLGLRLIYFSYDVKMKEKGDIPEGYSVSREKKERFSLILESASTNQTSMYLCASSSPGGGNEKLFFGSGTQLSVL.